What follows describes a single T cell receptor beta chain. These data are taken from a study of long-term antiretroviral therapy in people with HIV. CDR3 length equals 14 residues. The V and J ends lost 5 bases and 1 base respectively, with 9 bases between them. CDR1 MNHEY and CDR2 SMNVEV come from the germline V gene (reference sequence). Survey-level immunoSEQ v3.0 assays were run. The table came from immunoSEQ multiplex PCR; TCRdb's copy has only in-frame clones and leaves some out. The sample shows 20,000 to 25,000 clones, around 86% of them seen only once. V and J are TRBV27 and TRBJ2-4; D not resolved. The receptor was derived from a man aged 18 to 35 with HIV. The sample was unsorted PBMCs, taken 0.2 years before starting antiretroviral therapy. The CDR3 loop reads CASSAVGAKNIQYF. As DNA, the CDR3 is TGTGCCAGCAGTGCCGTGGGGGCCAAAAACATTCAGTACTTC.